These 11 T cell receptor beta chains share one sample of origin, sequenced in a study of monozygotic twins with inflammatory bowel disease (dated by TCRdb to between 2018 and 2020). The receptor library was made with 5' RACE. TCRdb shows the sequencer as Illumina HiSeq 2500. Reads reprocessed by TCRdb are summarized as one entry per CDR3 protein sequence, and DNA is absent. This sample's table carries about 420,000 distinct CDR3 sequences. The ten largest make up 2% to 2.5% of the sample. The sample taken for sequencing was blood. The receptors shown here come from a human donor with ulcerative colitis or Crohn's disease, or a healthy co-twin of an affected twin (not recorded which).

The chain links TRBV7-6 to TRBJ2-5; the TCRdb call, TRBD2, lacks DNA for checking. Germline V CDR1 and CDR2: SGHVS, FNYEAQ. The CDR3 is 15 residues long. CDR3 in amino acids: CASSPRTSGAETQYF.

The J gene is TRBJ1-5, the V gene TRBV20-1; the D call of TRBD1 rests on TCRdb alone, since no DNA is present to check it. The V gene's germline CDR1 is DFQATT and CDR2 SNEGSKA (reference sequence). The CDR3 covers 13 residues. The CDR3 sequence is CSAHNTGNQPQHF.

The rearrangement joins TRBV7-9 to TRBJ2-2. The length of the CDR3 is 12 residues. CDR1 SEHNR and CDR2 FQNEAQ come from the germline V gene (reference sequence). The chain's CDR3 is CASSRYTGELFF.

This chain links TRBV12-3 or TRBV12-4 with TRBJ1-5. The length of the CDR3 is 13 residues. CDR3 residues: CASTVRRDQPQHF.

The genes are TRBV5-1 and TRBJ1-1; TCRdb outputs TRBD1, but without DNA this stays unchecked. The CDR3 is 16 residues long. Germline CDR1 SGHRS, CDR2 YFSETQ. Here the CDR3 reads CASSPNRGPGETEAFF.

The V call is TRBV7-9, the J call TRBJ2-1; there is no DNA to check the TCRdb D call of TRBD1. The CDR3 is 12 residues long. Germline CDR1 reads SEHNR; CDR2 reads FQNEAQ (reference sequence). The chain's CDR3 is CASSPVWGEQFF.

Here the CDR3 reads CSALYPWGPLETQYF. This rearrangement joins TRBV20-1 to TRBJ2-5; TCRdb's D call of TRBD2 is untestable without DNA. The CDR3 sequence is 15 residues long. CDR1 and CDR2 from the germline V gene are DFQATT and SNEGSKA (reference sequence).

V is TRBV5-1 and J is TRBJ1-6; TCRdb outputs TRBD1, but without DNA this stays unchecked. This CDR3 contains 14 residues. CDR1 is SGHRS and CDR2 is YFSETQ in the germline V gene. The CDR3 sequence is CASSLAGTVSPLHF.

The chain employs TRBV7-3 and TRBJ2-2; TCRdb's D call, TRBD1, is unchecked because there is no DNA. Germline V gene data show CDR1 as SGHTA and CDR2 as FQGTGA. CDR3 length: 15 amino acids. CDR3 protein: CASSLWTGRDGELFF.

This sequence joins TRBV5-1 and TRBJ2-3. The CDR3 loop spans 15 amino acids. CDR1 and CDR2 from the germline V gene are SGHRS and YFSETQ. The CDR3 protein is CASSLARPSTDTQYF.

CDR3 amino acids: CASSQGPQPSALFF. The chain recombines TRBV6-1 with TRBJ1-4; TCRdb's D call of TRBD1 is untestable without DNA. This CDR3 has 14 amino acids. Germline lookup yields CDR1 MNHNS and CDR2 SASEGT.